This T cell receptor beta chain emerged from a study of response to subunit inactivated influenza vaccine. With regard to this clonotype: The antigen is undetermined.

Findings of the study overall: Authors proposed each seasonal influenza vaccination draws in few new T cells.

Between the trimmed V and J ends, which lost 5 bases and 7 bases, there was a span of 17 bases. CDR1 is DFQATT, CDR2 SNEGSKA, per germline (reference sequence). This CDR3 spans 13 amino acids. A single record per CDR3 protein comes from TCRdb applying MiXCR to the RT-PCR reads. The data show 450,000 to 600,000 distinct CDR3 sequences, around 8% seen once. J is TRBJ2-5 and V is TRBV20-1; D is perhaps TRBD1 or TRBD2 (5 bases each). Sequenced here: PBMCs from blood, sampled 23 to 25 months after vaccination. The receptor was derived from a man between 50 and 75 years old who received an inactivated influenza vaccine. The CDR3 loop reads CSALRDAHGTQYF. Written as DNA, the CDR3 is TGCAGTGCTCTCCGGGACGCCCACGGGACCCAGTACTTC.